A selection of T cell receptor beta chains follows, all from one sample in a study of metastatic and nonmetastatic thyroid tumors. From the PCR reads, TCRdb re-called clones with MiXCR. The sample shows approximately 42,000 clones, 24% of them seen only once. Sequencing input: tumor tissue. The source of these receptors is a female donor with papillary thyroid cancer or a benign thyroid nodule (not recorded which). Some clones in this sample may be carry-over from other donors' samples. Both conserved end residues are part of each CDR3. Each record gives: J gene, D gene, V gene, clone size, CDR3 DNA, CDR3 protein. The D gene is left open where the match is weak. A row's size may be missing; if present it is once, few, many or a size class.

J: TRBJ2-7
D: .
V: TRBV6-2/TRBV6-3
size: few
DNA: TGTGCCAGCAGCCCAACCCTGGTCTCCTACGAGCAGTACTTC
CDR3: CASSPTLVSYEQYF

J: TRBJ1-6
D: .
V: TRBV5-8
size: .
DNA: TGTGCCAGCAGCCCTAGACAGGCGAATTCACCCCTCCACTTT
CDR3: CASSPRQANSPLHF

J: TRBJ2-7
D: .
V: TRBV5-1
size: .
DNA: TGCGCCAGCAGCTTGGAGGGAGCTACCTACGAGCAGTACTTC
CDR3: CASSLEGATYEQYF

J: TRBJ1-6
D: .
V: TRBV30
size: .
DNA: TGTGCCTGGAGTGTTCCGGCGGGGAATAATAATTCACCCCTCCACTTT
CDR3: CAWSVPAGNNNSPLHF

J: TRBJ2-5
D: .
V: TRBV5-1
size: .
DNA: TGCGCCAGCAGCCGGGTGGTTCAGAAGATGGAGACCCAGTACTTC
CDR3: CASSRVVQKMETQYF

J: TRBJ2-1
D: .
V: TRBV7-2
size: many
DNA: TGTGCCAGCAGCCCCGGGTCTACGCAGTTCTTC
CDR3: CASSPGSTQFF

J: TRBJ2-1
D: TRBD2
V: TRBV5-1
size: .
DNA: TGCGCCAGCAGCCCTTGGACTAGCGGGGTTGATACCCATTACTTC
CDR3: CASSPWTSGVDTHYF

J: TRBJ1-2
D: TRBD1
V: TRBV28
size: .
DNA: TGTGCCAGCAGTTCGACAGGGGGGTGGGGCTATGGCTACACCTTC
CDR3: CASSSTGGWGYGYTF

J: TRBJ2-5
D: .
V: TRBV24-1
size: few
DNA: TGTGCCACCAGTCTCCTTGGGACCCAGTACTTC
CDR3: CATSLLGTQYF

J: TRBJ2-7
D: TRBD2
V: TRBV13
size: few
DNA: TGTGCCAGCAGTCCCACGGTGGGACTATCAACCTACGAGCAGTACTTC
CDR3: CASSPTVGLSTYEQYF

J: TRBJ2-7
D: TRBD2
V: TRBV20-1
size: .
DNA: TGCAGTGCTAGAGAGATTCGGGCCGGACTAGCTTTCGAGCAGTACTTC
CDR3: CSAREIRAGLAFEQYF

J: TRBJ2-3
D: TRBD2
V: TRBV5-1
size: few
DNA: TGCGCCAGCAGCTTGGGTGCGTCTAGCGGGAGGGAAGATACGCAGTATTTT
CDR3: CASSLGASSGREDTQYF

J: TRBJ1-2
D: .
V: TRBV12-3/TRBV12-4
size: many
DNA: TGTGCCAGCAGTTTAAAACAGTGGCGGAACTATGGCTACACCTTC
CDR3: CASSLKQWRNYGYTF

J: TRBJ1-1
D: .
V: TRBV7-3
size: .
DNA: TGTGCCAGCAGTGATTGGGTTACTGAAGCTTTCTTT
CDR3: CASSDWVTEAFF

J: TRBJ2-7
D: .
V: TRBV7-9
size: many
DNA: TGTGCCAGCAGCTTGGCAACCTACGAGCAGTACTTC
CDR3: CASSLATYEQYF

J: TRBJ1-5
D: TRBD1
V: TRBV5-1
size: .
DNA: TGCGCCAGCAGCCCCGAGACAGGGCATAATCAGCCCCAGCATTTT
CDR3: CASSPETGHNQPQHF

J: TRBJ2-7
D: TRBD2
V: TRBV5-6
size: many
DNA: TGTGCCAGCAGCTTCGGGACTAGCTACGAGCAGTACTTC
CDR3: CASSFGTSYEQYF

J: TRBJ2-3
D: .
V: TRBV9
size: many
DNA: TGTGCCAGCAGCGAGACAGGGACTGGCACAGATACGCAGTATTTT
CDR3: CASSETGTGTDTQYF

J: TRBJ2-2
D: .
V: TRBV13
size: .
DNA: TGTGCCAGCAGTAGGGGCCAACTGAACAGAGGGGAGCTGTTTTTT
CDR3: CASSRGQLNRGELFF

J: TRBJ2-7
D: TRBD2
V: TRBV6-2/TRBV6-3
size: few
DNA: TGTGCCAGCAGTTACTCGGGCGGGAGCCTTAACAAGCAGTACTTC
CDR3: CASSYSGGSLNKQYF

J: TRBJ1-3
D: .
V: TRBV20-1
size: .
DNA: TGCAGTGCTAGTCGTGATGGGTCCCTAGGCCTCTCTGGAAACACCATATATTTT
CDR3: CSASRDGSLGLSGNTIYF

J: TRBJ2-7
D: .
V: TRBV18
size: .
DNA: TGTGCCAGCTTAGGTGGGTCTAGCTCCTACGAGCAGTACTTC
CDR3: CASLGGSSSYEQYF

J: TRBJ2-7
D: .
V: TRBV12-3/TRBV12-4
size: few
DNA: TGTGCCAGCGGCTACGAGCAGTACTTC
CDR3: CASGYEQYF

J: TRBJ2-3
D: TRBD1
V: TRBV5-1
size: .
DNA: TGCGCCAGCAGCTTGGGGGGACAGGCCAGCACAGATACGCAGTATTTT
CDR3: CASSLGGQASTDTQYF

J: TRBJ2-1
D: .
V: TRBV12-3/TRBV12-4
size: few
DNA: TGTGCCAGCAGTTTGATAGCCCAGCAGGATGAGCAGTTCTTC
CDR3: CASSLIAQQDEQFF

J: TRBJ1-1
D: .
V: TRBV6-1
size: .
DNA: TGTGCCAGCAGTGGTCAGATGCTGAACACTGAAGCTTTCTTT
CDR3: CASSGQMLNTEAFF

J: TRBJ2-5
D: .
V: TRBV11-2
size: many
DNA: TGTGCCAGCAGCTTAGGAGGGGTTAAAGAGACCCAGTACTTC
CDR3: CASSLGGVKETQYF

J: TRBJ2-2
D: TRBD2
V: TRBV27
size: .
DNA: TGTGCCAGCACCTCGGGAGGGGCCGGGGAGCTGTTTTTT
CDR3: CASTSGGAGELFF

J: TRBJ1-1
D: TRBD1
V: TRBV6-1
size: .
DNA: TGTGCCGGGGGGACAGGGGGTGACACTGAAGCTTTCTTT
CDR3: CAGGTGGDTEAFF

J: TRBJ2-5
D: .
V: TRBV27
size: few
DNA: TGTGCCAGCAGTTTTTCCGCTAGGGTAAAAGAGACCCGGTACTTC
CDR3: CASSFSARVKETRYF

J: TRBJ2-3
D: .
V: TRBV20-1
size: few
DNA: TGCAGTGCGAGTTTATGGGGAGTCACGCAGTATTTT
CDR3: CSASLWGVTQYF

J: TRBJ2-1
D: .
V: TRBV5-8
size: .
DNA: TGTGCCAGCAGCTTGGCCGGTTGGAATGAGCAGTTCTTC
CDR3: CASSLAGWNEQFF

J: TRBJ1-1
D: .
V: TRBV2
size: many
DNA: TGTGCCAGCGGCTTTAACACTGAAGCTTTCTTT
CDR3: CASGFNTEAFF

J: TRBJ2-1
D: .
V: TRBV7-9
size: many
DNA: TGTGCCAGCAGCCTAGAGATCAATTTTGAGCAGTTCTTC
CDR3: CASSLEINFEQFF

J: TRBJ2-2
D: .
V: TRBV12-3/TRBV12-4
size: .
DNA: TGTGCCAGCAGTCCCGACATTCTCCGGGAGCTGTTTTTT
CDR3: CASSPDILRELFF

J: TRBJ2-7
D: TRBD2
V: TRBV13
size: .
DNA: TGTGCCAGCAGTGAAGGGAGCGGGAGTTGGTCGCGCGAGCAGTACTTC
CDR3: CASSEGSGSWSREQYF

J: TRBJ2-7
D: TRBD2
V: TRBV7-3
size: .
DNA: TGTGCCAGCAGCCCGTGGGAGGGTGGCGAGCAGTACTTC
CDR3: CASSPWEGGEQYF

J: TRBJ2-7
D: TRBD2
V: TRBV20-1
size: .
DNA: TGCAGTGCTGTATTAGCGGGTAGGAACTACGAGCAGTACTTC
CDR3: CSAVLAGRNYEQYF

J: TRBJ1-1
D: .
V: TRBV20-1
size: few
DNA: TGCAGTGCCCGAGGGAGGGGAACGGGTGACGCAGCTTTCTTT
CDR3: CSARGRGTGDAAFF

J: TRBJ2-1
D: .
V: TRBV29-1
size: many
DNA: TGCAGCGTTACCAAGGGGGCGGGGGGCCCCTCAGAGCAGTTCTTC
CDR3: CSVTKGAGGPSEQFF

J: TRBJ2-7
D: TRBD2
V: TRBV20-1
size: .
DNA: TGCAGTGCTTCTCGGACTAGCGGCTCCTACGAGCAGTACTTC
CDR3: CSASRTSGSYEQYF

J: TRBJ1-1
D: .
V: TRBV18
size: many
DNA: TGTGCCAGCTCACTTTACTCCCGGGCCGAGAACACTGAAGCTTTCTTT
CDR3: CASSLYSRAENTEAFF

J: TRBJ1-3
D: .
V: TRBV7-2
size: .
DNA: TGTGCCAGCAGCCACGCGTCGGGCTCTGGAAACACCATATATTTT
CDR3: CASSHASGSGNTIYF

J: TRBJ2-7
D: .
V: TRBV15
size: few
DNA: TGTGCCACCAGCATTTTCCAGGGTGACTACGAGCAGTACTTC
CDR3: CATSIFQGDYEQYF

J: TRBJ2-1
D: .
V: TRBV7-7
size: many
DNA: TGTGCCAGCAGCTTGGCAGACGCCAATGAGCAGTTCTTC
CDR3: CASSLADANEQFF

J: TRBJ2-3
D: .
V: TRBV6-2/TRBV6-3
size: .
DNA: TGTGCCAGCAGCAATAATGTTCCCGGGATTGAGGCAGATACGCAGTATTTT
CDR3: CASSNNVPGIEADTQYF

J: TRBJ2-5
D: TRBD2
V: TRBV28
size: few
DNA: TGTGCCAGTAGTTTGACTAGCGGGGAAGAGACCCTGTACTTC
CDR3: CASSLTSGEETLYF

J: TRBJ2-5
D: .
V: TRBV7-3
size: .
DNA: TGTGCCAGCAGCTCGGACTCAAATCAAGAGACCCAGTACTTC
CDR3: CASSSDSNQETQYF

J: TRBJ1-6
D: .
V: TRBV20-1
size: .
DNA: TGCAGTGCTGAACCCATTCGACTGACCTATAATTCACCCCTCCACTTT
CDR3: CSAEPIRLTYNSPLHF

J: TRBJ2-1
D: .
V: TRBV2
size: many
DNA: TGTGCCAGCAGTGAGGTGGGCGGTTCCTACAATGAGCAGTTCTTC
CDR3: CASSEVGGSYNEQFF

J: TRBJ1-1
D: TRBD1
V: TRBV6-1
size: .
DNA: TGTGCCAGCAGTGAATCGGGACAGGGGGAAGCTTTCTTT
CDR3: CASSESGQGEAFF

J: TRBJ2-5
D: .
V: TRBV30
size: .
DNA: TGTGCCTGGAGTAGGGGGAGGGCCGGAGAGACCCAGTACTTC
CDR3: CAWSRGRAGETQYF

J: TRBJ2-3
D: TRBD2
V: TRBV5-1
size: .
DNA: TGCGCCAGCAGGTTGAGCGGGAGAGCCACAGATACGCAGTATTTT
CDR3: CASRLSGRATDTQYF

J: TRBJ1-3
D: .
V: TRBV6-1
size: few
DNA: TGTGCCAGCAGCCCCTCAGGAAACACCATATATTTT
CDR3: CASSPSGNTIYF

J: TRBJ2-3
D: .
V: TRBV28
size: few
DNA: TGTGCCAGTTGGTTAAGGGCAGATACGCAGTATTTT
CDR3: CASWLRADTQYF